The 20 T cell receptor beta chains presented below share a single source sample, sequenced in a study of blood T cells in healthy people across ages. Then a second PCR, running roughly 7 to 11 cycles, was carried out with a sample-barcoded 5' primer and a J-beta primer mix. MiXCR, run by TCRdb on the 5' RACE reads, gives a single entry per CDR3 protein. Of about 680,000 distinct CDR3 sequences in the sample, about 52% were seen once. Sequences were obtained from blood. Receptor source: a woman aged 55-70 years in good health.

The rearrangement joins TRBV20-1 to TRBJ1-2, with D possibly being TRBD1 (6 bases). This CDR3 is 13 amino acids long. The germline gives CDR1 DFQATT, CDR2 SNEGSKA (reference sequence). Trimming removed 5 bases from V and 8 bases from J, with 18 bases in between. CDR3 in DNA: TGCAGTGCTGGAAGGGGGGAGTCGGAGGGCTACACCTTC. This codes for CSAGRGESEGYTF.

The CDR3 protein is CASSLFAPGTPKETQYF. CDR3 DNA: TGTGCCAGCAGCTTATTCGCCCCGGGGACTCCCAAAGAGACCCAGTACTTC. The chain carries TRBV7-2 and TRBJ2-5, with D perhaps TRBD2 (6 bases). The CDR3 totals 17 residues. V was shortened by 2 bases and J by 3 bases, with 19 bases between the two germline ends. CDR1 SGHTA and CDR2 FQGNSA come from the germline V gene.

V and J are TRBV7-2 and TRBJ2-3, with a tentative D call TRBD2 (6 bases). CDR1 is SGHTA, CDR2 FQGNSA, per germline. CDR3 size: 15 residues. The V end was cut by 5 bases, the J end by 7 bases, with 19 bases between. In DNA form, the CDR3 reads TGTGCCAGCAGCACCCCAAGGACTACCGGTAATACGCAGTATTTT. Residues: CASSTPRTTGNTQYF.

V is TRBV7-2 and J is TRBJ2-7; D unclear. Germline V gene lookup returns CDR1 SGHTA and CDR2 FQGNSA. The CDR3 is made up of 13 amino acids. The ends were cut back, 5 bases at V and 0 bases at J, with 8 bases in the middle. The CDR3 DNA reads TGTGCCAGCAGCAAACATTACTCCTACGAGCAGTACTTC. Residues: CASSKHYSYEQYF.

V usage is TRBV7-8 and J usage is TRBJ1-5; 10 positions match TRBD1. V shed 4 bases, J shed 0 bases, and the junction held 6 bases outside the gene matches. The CDR3 is made up of 17 amino acids. Per germline, CDR1 SGHVS and CDR2 FQNEAQ. CDR3: CASSSGTGVYSNQPQHF. DNA of the CDR3: TGTGCCAGCAGCTCCGGGACAGGGGTTTATAGCAATCAGCCCCAGCATTTT.

This clonotype was observed a single time. The V and J genes are TRBV2 and TRBJ1-2, with D uncertain. Germline V lookup: CDR1 SNHLY, CDR2 FYNNEI. Trimming cost V 5 bases and J 7 bases, with 11 bases left between them. The CDR3 has 12 amino acids. The chain's CDR3 is CASSRGPFGYTF. The CDR3 region has the DNA TGTGCCAGCAGTCGCGGCCCATTTGGCTACACCTTC.

In this sample, this clonotype turned up a few times. The genes are TRBV20-1 and TRBJ1-4; D unclear. The CDR3 length is 12 residues. Germline V gene sequence: CDR1 DFQATT, CDR2 SNEGSKA (reference sequence). The V end lost 2 bases, the J end lost 7 bases, and 8 bases lay between the germline ends. The CDR3, as DNA: TGCAGTGCTAGACGGCAGCTTGAAAAACTGTTTTTT. It specifies CSARRQLEKLFF.

The V call is TRBV28, the J call TRBJ2-1; D perhaps matches TRBD2 (7 bases). The germline V and J ends were trimmed by 3 bases and 0 bases, with 9 bases remaining between them. The CDR3 spans 15 residues. Looked up from germline, CDR1 is MDHEN and CDR2 is SYDVKM. CDR3 residues: CASSFGGLSYNEQFF. In DNA, the CDR3 is TGTGCCAGCAGTTTCGGGGGGCTCTCCTACAATGAGCAGTTCTTC.

The chain employs TRBV18 and TRBJ2-5; 8 nucleotides match TRBD2. The last part of the DNA fits TRBJ2-7 better; the J call may be wrong. The CDR3 consists of 16 residues. In germline, CDR1 is KGHSH, CDR2 LQKENI. The CDR3 DNA is TGTGCCAGCTCGCGGGGACTAGTGGGGGCCTCATACGAGCAGTACTTC. Translated: CASSRGLVGASYEQYF.

The chain joins TRBV12-3 or TRBV12-4 to TRBJ2-1; TRBD1 aligns across 8 bases. Trimming at V came to 6 bases and at J to 0 bases, leaving 4 bases not matched to a gene. CDR3 size: 15 residues. For the CDR3, the DNA is TGTGCCAGCAGAAGCACAGGGGGCTCCTACAATGAGCAGTTCTTC. Its translation: CASRSTGGSYNEQFF.

The chain has TRBV7-2 and TRBJ2-3; D is unclear. This CDR3 region has 13 residues. Germline-derived CDR1 and CDR2 are SGHTA and FQGNSA. The V gene lost 2 bases and the J gene lost 4 bases, with 7 bases spanning the gap. In nucleotides, the CDR3 is TGTGCCAGCAGCTTAAGATTCGCAGATACGCAGTATTTT. Translated, it gives CASSLRFADTQYF. Drawing the rest from reference TRBV7-2 and TRBJ2-3, the complete variable domain is GAGVSQSPSNKVTEKGKDVELRCDPISGHTALYWYRQSLGQGLEFLIYFQGNSAPDKSGLPSDRFSAERTGGSVSTLTIQRTQQEDSAVYLCASSLRFADTQYFGPGTRLTVL.

The chain links TRBV29-1 to TRBJ2-3; perhaps TRBD1 as D (5 bases). V was shortened by 2 bases and J by 6 bases, with 12 bases between the two germline ends. The germline CDR1 and CDR2 sequences are SQVTM and ANQGSEA. The CDR3 consists of 13 residues. The CDR3 sequence: CSVEQGSYDTQYF. The CDR3 nucleotides read TGCAGCGTTGAACAGGGAAGTTACGATACGCAGTATTTT.

The rearrangement joins TRBV4-3 to TRBJ2-1; 9 nucleotides agree with TRBD2. Germline CDR1 LGHNA, CDR2 YSLEER. The CDR3 loop spans 15 amino acids. J gave up 3 bases and V 3 bases, and 3 bases lay outside the gene matches. CDR3 in DNA: TGCGCCAGCAGCCACATAGCGGGAGACTACAATGAGCAGTTCTTC. Amino acid sequence: CASSHIAGDYNEQFF.

The V call is TRBV6-2 or TRBV6-3, the J call TRBJ2-7; TRBD1 is a possible D gene (6 bases). Germline loops: CDR1 MNHEY, CDR2 SVGEGT. V gave up 2 bases and J gave up 6 bases, with 11 bases separating them. The CDR3 loop spans 13 amino acids. This chain's CDR3 is CASSYGQSREQYF. CDR3 nucleotide sequence: TGTGCCAGCAGTTACGGACAGTCGCGCGAGCAGTACTTC.

The sample holds one count of this clonotype. V is TRBV30 and J is TRBJ1-2; no definite D call. Germline V gene lookup returns CDR1 GTSNPN and CDR2 SVGIG (reference sequence). V dropped 1 base and J dropped 5 bases, with 8 bases sitting between them. The CDR3 runs to 12 residues. DNA of the CDR3: TGTGCCTGGAGTGGGGAACAGTATGGCTACACCTTC. Amino acid sequence: CAWSGEQYGYTF.

The sample holds a few counts of this clonotype. The chain employs TRBV15 and TRBJ1-5, with D maybe TRBD1 (5 bases). V gave up 2 bases and J gave up 5 bases, with 16 bases separating them. Germline CDR1 and CDR2: LNHNV and YYDKDF (reference sequence). This CDR3 is 16 amino acids long. The CDR3 DNA follows: TGTGCCACCAGCAGAAGACCGGACAAGTCCTATCAGCCCCAGCATTTT. Translated, it gives CATSRRPDKSYQPQHF.

This chain uses TRBV15 with TRBJ2-3, with D perhaps matching TRBD2 (5 bases). The V gene's germline CDR1 is LNHNV and CDR2 YYDKDF (reference sequence). This CDR3 is 16 amino acids long. V dropped 3 bases and J dropped 2 bases, with 15 bases sitting between them. CDR3 residues: CATSSARSAFTDTQYF. Written as DNA, the CDR3 is TGTGCCACCAGCAGCGCCCGTAGCGCCTTCACAGATACGCAGTATTTT. Variable domain in full (rest from reference TRBV15 and TRBJ2-3): DAMVIQNPRYQVTQFGKPVTLSCSQTLNHNVMYWYQQKSSQAPKLLFHYYDKDFNNEADTPDNFQSRRPNTSFCFLDIRSPGLGDTAMYLCATSSARSAFTDTQYFGPGTRLTVL.

Turning to this clonotype: The junction shows a germline mismatch at one end, possibly a read error. This chain uses TRBV20-1 with TRBJ1-4; perhaps TRBD1 as D (5 bases). Germline lookup yields CDR1 DFQATT and CDR2 SNEGSKA (reference sequence). The CDR3 consists of 13 residues. The DNA for the CDR3 is TGCAGCGCTAGGGACGGTCTGAATGAAAAACTGTTTTTT. It specifies CSARDGLNEKLFF.

The chain uses TRBV10-3 and TRBJ1-4; a possible D gene is TRBD1 (6 bases). V lost 5 bases, J lost 10 bases, and 17 bases lay in between. The CDR3 sequence is 14 residues long. Germline V gene lookup returns CDR1 ENHRY and CDR2 SYGVKD. CDR3 loop: CAISRGSGETKLFF. The CDR3 region has the DNA TGTGCCATCAGTAGGGGGAGCGGAGAAACAAAACTGTTTTTT.

This clonotype appeared a single time. The genes are TRBV27 and TRBJ1-5, with unresolved D. Germline values: CDR1 MNHEY, CDR2 SMNVEV (reference sequence). The V end was cut by 2 bases, the J end by 5 bases, with 7 bases between. The CDR3 loop spans 13 amino acids. The CDR3 loop reads CASSLMWDQPQHF. The CDR3 DNA reads TGTGCCAGCAGTTTAATGTGGGATCAGCCCCAGCATTTT.